This paragraph reports one TCR beta chain. This sample is part of a study of blood T cell repertoires in COVID-19. Study context: The United States, Italy and Spain provided the acute and convalescent COVID-19 samples.

The CDR3 loop spans 14 amino acids. The ends lost 6 bases at V and 6 bases at J; junction bases unmatched: 9. Germline CDR1 reads MNHEY; CDR2 reads SVGAGI. Study processing details: Counts of nucleated cells, estimated from reference gene primer amplification, were obtained. The method was immunoSEQ multiplex PCR; TCRdb's version includes in-frame clones alone and lacks a portion of them. Clone size and V and J calls were adopted from that table, with D and trimming inferred from the DNA. The sample records some 160,000 clones, over 75% being singletons. J is TRBJ2-7 and V is TRBV6-5; TRBD1 aligns across 9 bases. Input material: peripheral blood. The source is a man in his 70s who had recovered from COVID-19. CDR3 DNA sequence: TGTGCCAGCAGCCTGGACAGGGGAGTATCCGAGCAGTACTTC. Amino acid sequence: CASSLDRGVSEQYF.